This TCR beta chain emerged from a study of neoadjuvant anti-PD-1 for oral cavity cancer. The overall study: Most patients had three to four biweekly doses of 3 mg/kg nivolumab before resection.

These newly diagnosed stage II-IVA oral cavity squamous cell carcinoma patients had no prior systemic or radiation treatment. CDR1 and CDR2 from the germline V gene are SGHDN and FVKESK. J lost 4 bases, V lost 1 base, and 1 base had no gene match. The CDR3 consists of 14 residues. Two replicates per tumor sample, mostly from about 4.6 ug of genomic DNA. Data came from immunoSEQ multiplex PCR; TCRdb stores just in-frame clones and leaves some out. The sample carries roughly 12,000 clones, less than 70% recorded once. The chain joins TRBV14 to TRBJ2-5; TRBD2 matches at 9 bases. This receptor was identified in a person aged 35 to 85 with oral cavity squamous cell carcinoma. Sequenced material: tumor tissue, taken before nivolumab (anti-PD-1) treatment. The CDR3 spells CASSQALAGETQYF. The CDR3, as DNA: TGTGCCAGCAGCCAAGCACTAGCGGGAGAGACCCAGTACTTC.